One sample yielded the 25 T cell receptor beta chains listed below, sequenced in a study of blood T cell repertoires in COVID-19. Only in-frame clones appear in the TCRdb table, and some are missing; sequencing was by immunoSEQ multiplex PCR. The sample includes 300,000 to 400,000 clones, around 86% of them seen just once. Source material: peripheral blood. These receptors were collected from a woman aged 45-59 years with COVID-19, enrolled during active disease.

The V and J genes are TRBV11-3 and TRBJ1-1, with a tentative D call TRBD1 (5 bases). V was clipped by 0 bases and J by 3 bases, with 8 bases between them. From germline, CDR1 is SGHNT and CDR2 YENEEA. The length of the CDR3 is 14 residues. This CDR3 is CASSLEGEDTEAFF. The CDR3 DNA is TGTGCCAGCAGCTTAGAAGGGGAGGACACTGAAGCTTTCTTT. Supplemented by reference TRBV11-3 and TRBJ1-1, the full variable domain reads EAGVVQSPRYKIIEKKQPVAFWCNPISGHNTLYWYLQNLGQGPELLIRYENEEAVDDSQLPKDRFSAERLKGVDSTLKIQPAELGDSAVYLCASSLEGEDTEAFFGQGTRLTVV.

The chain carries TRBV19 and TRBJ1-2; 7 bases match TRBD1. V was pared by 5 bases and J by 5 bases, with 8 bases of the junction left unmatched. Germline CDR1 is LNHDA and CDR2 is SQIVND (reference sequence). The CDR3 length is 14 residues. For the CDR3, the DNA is TGTGCCAGTAGTCCAACCGGGACAGTATATGGCTACACCTTC. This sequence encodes CASSPTGTVYGYTF.

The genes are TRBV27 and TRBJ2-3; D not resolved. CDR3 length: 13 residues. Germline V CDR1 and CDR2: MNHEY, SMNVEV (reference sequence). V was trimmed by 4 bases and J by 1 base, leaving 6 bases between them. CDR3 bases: TGTGCCAGCAGTTCCCGTCGCACAGATACGCAGTATTTT. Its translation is CASSSRRTDTQYF.

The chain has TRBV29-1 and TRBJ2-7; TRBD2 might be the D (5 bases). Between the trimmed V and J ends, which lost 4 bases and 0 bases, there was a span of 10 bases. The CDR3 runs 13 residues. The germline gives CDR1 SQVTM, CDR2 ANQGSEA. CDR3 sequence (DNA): TGCAGCGTTGGCGGGCTTCTCTCCTACGAGCAGTACTTC. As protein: CSVGGLLSYEQYF.

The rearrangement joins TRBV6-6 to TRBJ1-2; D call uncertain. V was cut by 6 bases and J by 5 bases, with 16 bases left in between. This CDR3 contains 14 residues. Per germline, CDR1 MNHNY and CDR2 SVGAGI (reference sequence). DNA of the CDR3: TGTGCCAGCAGAAGCGGCGGAACCGGATATGGCTACACCTTC. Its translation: CASRSGGTGYGYTF.

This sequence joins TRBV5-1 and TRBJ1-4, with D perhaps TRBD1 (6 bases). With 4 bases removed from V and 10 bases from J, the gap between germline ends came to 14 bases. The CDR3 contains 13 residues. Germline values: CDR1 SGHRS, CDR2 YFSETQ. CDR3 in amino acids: CASSPPGHVKLFF. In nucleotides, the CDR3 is TGCGCCAGCAGCCCCCCGGGACATGTAAAACTGTTTTTT.

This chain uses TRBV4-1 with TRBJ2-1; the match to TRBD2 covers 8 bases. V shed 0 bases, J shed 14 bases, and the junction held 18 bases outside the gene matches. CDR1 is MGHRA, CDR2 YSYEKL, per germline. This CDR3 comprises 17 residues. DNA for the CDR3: TGCGCCAGCAGCCAAGATCGGGTAGCGGGACCCTCCAAACGGAAGTTCTTC. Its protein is CASSQDRVAGPSKRKFF.

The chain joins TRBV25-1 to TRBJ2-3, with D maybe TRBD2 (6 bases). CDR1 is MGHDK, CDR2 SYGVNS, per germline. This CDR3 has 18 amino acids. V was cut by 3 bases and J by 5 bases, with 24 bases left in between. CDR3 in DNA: TGTGCCAGCAGTGACTCACTAACGGGAGTCCCCGATGGAGATACGCAGTATTTT. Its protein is CASSDSLTGVPDGDTQYF.

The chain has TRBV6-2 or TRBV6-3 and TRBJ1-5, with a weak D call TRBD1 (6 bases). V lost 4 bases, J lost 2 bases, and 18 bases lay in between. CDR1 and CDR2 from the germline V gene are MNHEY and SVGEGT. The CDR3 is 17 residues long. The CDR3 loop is CASSFRDGGRGNQPQHF. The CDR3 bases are TGTGCCAGCAGTTTCAGAGACGGGGGGCGGGGCAATCAGCCCCAGCATTTT.

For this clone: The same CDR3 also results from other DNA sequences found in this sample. The CDR3 here is CASSLRENTEAFF. The CDR3 DNA sequence: TGTGCCAGCAGTTTACGGGAGAACACTGAAGCTTTCTTT. The chain joins TRBV12-3 or TRBV12-4 to TRBJ1-1, with D unclear. CDR3 length: 13 residues. V dropped 2 bases and J dropped 1 base, with 5 bases sitting between them.

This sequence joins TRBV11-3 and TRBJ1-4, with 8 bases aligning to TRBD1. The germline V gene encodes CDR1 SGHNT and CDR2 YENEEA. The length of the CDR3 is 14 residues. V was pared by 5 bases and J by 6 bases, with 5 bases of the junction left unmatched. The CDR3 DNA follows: TGTGCCAGCAGCCCAGGGGGCGGGGATGAAAAACTGTTTTTT. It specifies CASSPGGGDEKLFF.

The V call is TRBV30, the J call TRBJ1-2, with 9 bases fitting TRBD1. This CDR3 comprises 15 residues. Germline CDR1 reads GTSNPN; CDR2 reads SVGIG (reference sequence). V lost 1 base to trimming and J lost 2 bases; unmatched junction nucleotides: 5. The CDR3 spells CAWSGYTGGNYGYTF. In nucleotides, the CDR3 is TGTGCCTGGAGTGGCTACACAGGGGGCAACTATGGCTACACCTTC.

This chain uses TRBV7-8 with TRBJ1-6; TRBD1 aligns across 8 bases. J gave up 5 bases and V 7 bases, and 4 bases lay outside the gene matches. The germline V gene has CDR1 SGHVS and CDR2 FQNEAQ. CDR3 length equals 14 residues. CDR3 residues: CASKSTGDNSPLHF. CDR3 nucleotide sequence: TGTGCCAGCAAGTCGACAGGGGATAATTCACCCCTCCACTTT.

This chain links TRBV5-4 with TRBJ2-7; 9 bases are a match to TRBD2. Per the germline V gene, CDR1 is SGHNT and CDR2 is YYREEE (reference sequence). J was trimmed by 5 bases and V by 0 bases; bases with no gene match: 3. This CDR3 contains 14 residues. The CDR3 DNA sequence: TGTGCCAGCAGCTTGGGCGGGAGGGTAGACGAGCAGTACTTC. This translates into CASSLGGRVDEQYF. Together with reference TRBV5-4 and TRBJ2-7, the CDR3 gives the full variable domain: ETGVTQSPTHLIKTRGQQVTLRCSSQSGHNTVSWYQQALGQGPQFIFQYYREEENGRGNFPPRFSGLQFPNYSSELNVNALELDDSALYLCASSLGGRVDEQYFGPGTRLTVT.

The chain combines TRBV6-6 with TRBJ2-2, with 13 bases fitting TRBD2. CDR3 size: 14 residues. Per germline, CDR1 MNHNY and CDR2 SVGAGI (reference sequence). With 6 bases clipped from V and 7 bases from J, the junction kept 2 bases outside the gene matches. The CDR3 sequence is CASRTSGRNGELFF. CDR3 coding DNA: TGTGCCAGCAGGACTAGCGGGAGGAACGGGGAGCTGTTTTTT.

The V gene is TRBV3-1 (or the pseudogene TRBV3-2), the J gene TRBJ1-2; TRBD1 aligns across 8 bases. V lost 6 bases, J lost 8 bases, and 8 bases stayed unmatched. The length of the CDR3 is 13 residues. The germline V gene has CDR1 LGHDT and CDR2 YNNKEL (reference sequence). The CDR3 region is CASSHRGGSGYTF. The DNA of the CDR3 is TGTGCCAGCAGTCACAGGGGGGGAAGCGGCTACACCTTC.

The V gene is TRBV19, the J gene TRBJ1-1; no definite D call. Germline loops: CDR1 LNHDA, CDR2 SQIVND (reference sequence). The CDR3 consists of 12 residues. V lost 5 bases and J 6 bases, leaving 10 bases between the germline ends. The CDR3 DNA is TGTGCCAGTAGTCCCCGGGAGGCTGAAGCTTTCTTT. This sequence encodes CASSPREAEAFF.

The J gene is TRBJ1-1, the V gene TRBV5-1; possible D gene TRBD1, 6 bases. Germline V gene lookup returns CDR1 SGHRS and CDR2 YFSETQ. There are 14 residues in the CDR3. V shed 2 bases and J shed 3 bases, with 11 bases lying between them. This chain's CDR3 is CASSLGQFDTEAFF. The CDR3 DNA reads TGCGCCAGCAGCTTAGGACAGTTCGACACTGAAGCTTTCTTT. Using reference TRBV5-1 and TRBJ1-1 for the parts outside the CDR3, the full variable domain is KAGVTQTPRYLIKTRGQQVTLSCSPISGHRSVSWYQQTPGQGLQFLFEYFSETQRNKGNFPGRFSGRQFSNSRSEMNVSTLELGDSALYLCASSLGQFDTEAFFGQGTRLTVV.

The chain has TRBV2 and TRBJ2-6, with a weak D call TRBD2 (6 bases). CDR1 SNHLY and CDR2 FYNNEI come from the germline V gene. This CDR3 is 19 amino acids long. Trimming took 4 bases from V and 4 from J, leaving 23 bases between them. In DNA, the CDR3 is TGTGCCAGCAGTGTGGCCTTAGGAGGGAGAGGTTCCGGGGCCAACGTCCTGACTTTC. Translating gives CASSVALGGRGSGANVLTF.

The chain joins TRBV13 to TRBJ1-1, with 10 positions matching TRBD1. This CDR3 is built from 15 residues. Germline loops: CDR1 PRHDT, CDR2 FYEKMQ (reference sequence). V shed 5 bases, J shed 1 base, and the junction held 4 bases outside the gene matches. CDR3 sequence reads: CASSTRDRGNTEAFF. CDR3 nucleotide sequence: TGTGCCAGCAGCACCCGGGACAGGGGGAACACTGAAGCTTTCTTT.

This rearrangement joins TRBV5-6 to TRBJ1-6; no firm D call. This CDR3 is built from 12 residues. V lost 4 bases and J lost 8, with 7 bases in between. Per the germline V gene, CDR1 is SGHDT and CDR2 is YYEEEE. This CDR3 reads CASSEDYSPLHF. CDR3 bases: TGTGCCAGCAGCGAGGACTATTCACCCCTCCACTTT.

CDR3 DNA: TGTGCCTGGAGTTTATTACTAGCGGGAGAGACAATGAGCGAGTTCTTC. It specifies CAWSLLLAGETMSEFF. V gene TRBV30 combines with J gene TRBJ2-1; 11 positions agree with TRBD2. V lost 2 bases, J lost 14 bases, and 17 bases stayed unmatched. CDR3 length equals 16 residues. Germline-derived CDR1 and CDR2 are GTSNPN and SVGIG (reference sequence).

CDR3 loop: CASRRVATNEKLFF. The CDR3 nucleotides read TGTGCCAGCAGGCGGGTCGCAACTAATGAAAAACTGTTTTTT. The V and J genes are TRBV2 and TRBJ1-4, with D uncertain. This CDR3 has 14 residues. V gave up 6 bases and J gave up 0 bases, with 8 bases separating them. CDR1 and CDR2 from the germline V gene are SNHLY and FYNNEI. The full variable domain, completed using reference TRBV2 and TRBJ1-4, is EPEVTQTPSHQVTQMGQEVILRCVPISNHLYFYWYRQILGQKVEFLVSFYNNEISEKSEIFDDQFSVERPDGSNFTLKIRSTKLEDSAMYFCASRRVATNEKLFFGSGTQLSVL.

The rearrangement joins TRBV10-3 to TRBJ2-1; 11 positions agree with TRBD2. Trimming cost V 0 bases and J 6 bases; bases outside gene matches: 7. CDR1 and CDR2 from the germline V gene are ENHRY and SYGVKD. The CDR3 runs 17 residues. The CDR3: CAISESLAGGSGNEQFF. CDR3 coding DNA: TGTGCCATCAGTGAGTCATTAGCGGGAGGGAGTGGCAATGAGCAGTTCTTC.

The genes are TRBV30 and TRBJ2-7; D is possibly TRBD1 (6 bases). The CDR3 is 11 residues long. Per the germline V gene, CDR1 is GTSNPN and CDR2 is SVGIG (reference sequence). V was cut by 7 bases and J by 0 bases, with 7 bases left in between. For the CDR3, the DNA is TGTGCCTCGGACAGCTCCTACGAGCAGTACTTC. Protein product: CASDSSYEQYF. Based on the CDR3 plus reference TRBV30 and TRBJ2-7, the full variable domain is SQTIHQWPATLVQPVGSPLSLECTVEGTSNPNLYWYRQAAGRGLQLLFYSVGIGQISSEVPQNLSASRPQDRQFILSSKKLLLSDSGFYLCASDSSYEQYFGPGTRLTVT.